Following are 23 T cell receptor beta chains from one sample sequenced in a study of blood T cell repertoires in COVID-19. Measured with immunoSEQ multiplex PCR; TCRdb has only the in-frame clones, and not every one. The data show more than 20,000 clones, 75% to 90% seen once. Source material: peripheral blood. These receptors were collected from a human donor in a cohort sampled during active COVID-19.

CDR3 protein: CASIPNPGANSPLHF. Written as DNA, the CDR3 is TGTGCCAGCATCCCTAACCCAGGGGCAAATTCACCCCTCCACTTT. V gene TRBV28 combines with J gene TRBJ1-6; possibly TRBD1 for D (6 bases). The germline CDR1 and CDR2 sequences are MDHEN and SYDVKM. The CDR3 contains 15 residues. V gave up 7 bases and J gave up 7 bases, with 17 bases separating them.

The DNA for the CDR3 is TGCGCCAGCAGCTTGGGAGCGGGAGACACCGGGGAGCTGTTTTTT. Protein: CASSLGAGDTGELFF. The rearrangement joins TRBV5-1 to TRBJ2-2, with TRBD2 matching 8 bases. This CDR3 is built from 15 residues. V lost 0 bases and J lost 3; bases outside the gene matches: 1. Germline assignment: CDR1 SGHRS and CDR2 YFSETQ.

This clone appeared a few times. The gene calls are TRBV11-2 and TRBJ2-5; perhaps TRBD1 as D (6 bases). CDR3 length: 14 amino acids. Germline V CDR1 and CDR2: SGHAT, FQNNGV. Trimming removed 5 bases at V and 2 bases at J, with 12 bases between. CDR3 sequence (DNA): TGTGCCAGCAGCCGGGACATCACACAAGAGACCCAGTACTTC. Residues: CASSRDITQETQYF.

The chain combines TRBV11-2 with TRBJ2-2, with a possible D match to TRBD1 (6 bases). The V end was cut by 4 bases, the J end by 4 bases, with 19 bases between. The CDR3 runs to 17 residues. Germline CDR1 and CDR2: SGHAT and FQNNGV. CDR3 bases: TGTGCCAGCAGCTCGGACAGCCTTGAAGGTGGCACCGGGGAGCTGTTTTTT. The encoded protein is CASSSDSLEGGTGELFF.

The rearrangement links TRBV18 to TRBJ2-1; a weak D match, TRBD1 (5 bases). Trimming shortened V by 6 bases and J by 6 bases, and 12 bases separated the two germline ends. Germline V gives CDR1 KGHSH, CDR2 LQKENI. The CDR3 contains 13 residues. The CDR3 is CASSLRVPNEQFF. The CDR3 DNA follows: TGTGCCAGCTCCCTCAGGGTTCCCAATGAGCAGTTCTTC.

CDR3 coding DNA: TGCAGTGCTAAAATTATCTATGGCTACACCTTC. Amino acid sequence: CSAKIIYGYTF. The chain links TRBV20-1 to TRBJ1-2; D ambiguous. V was cut by 4 bases and J by 4 bases, with 7 bases left in between. CDR3 length equals 11 residues. Germline loops: CDR1 DFQATT, CDR2 SNEGSKA (reference sequence).

The chain uses TRBV7-8 and TRBJ2-1; 8 bases line up with TRBD2. V was pared by 1 base and J by 1 base, with 6 bases of the junction left unmatched. The CDR3 length is 17 residues. The germline CDR1 and CDR2 sequences are SGHVS and FQNEAQ. CDR3 amino acids: CASSLGGRRGSYNEQFF. CDR3 DNA: TGTGCCAGCAGCTTAGGCGGGAGGAGAGGGTCCTACAATGAGCAGTTCTTC.

V gene TRBV5-8 combines with J gene TRBJ1-3; D gene ambiguous. There are 14 residues in the CDR3. CDR1 is SGHTS, CDR2 YDEGEE, per germline. The V end lost 0 bases, the J end lost 0 bases, and 4 bases lay between the germline ends. CDR3 residues: CASSLGGSGNTIYF. In nucleotides, the CDR3 is TGTGCCAGCAGCTTGGGAGGCTCTGGAAACACCATATATTTT.

The chain is built from TRBV28 and TRBJ1-2, with 7 bases identical to TRBD1. The V gene's germline CDR1 is MDHEN and CDR2 SYDVKM. V lost 8 bases, J lost 4 bases, and 13 bases stayed unmatched. CDR3 length: 15 residues. The chain's CDR3 is CASLLDTTGAYGYTF. In nucleotides, the CDR3 is TGTGCCAGCCTCCTCGACACCACAGGGGCCTATGGCTACACCTTC.

This sequence joins TRBV5-1 and TRBJ1-1; 9 nucleotides match TRBD1. The V gene end was trimmed by 3 bases and the J gene end by 1 base; junction bases not matched to a gene: 4. The CDR3 totals 15 residues. Looked up from germline, CDR1 is SGHRS and CDR2 is YFSETQ. The CDR3 nucleotides read TGCGCCAGCAGCTGGGGGGACAGGGAGAACACTGAAGCTTTCTTT. This encodes CASSWGDRENTEAFF.

The V call is TRBV10-3, the J call TRBJ1-1, with D perhaps TRBD1 (5 bases). Looked up from germline, CDR1 is ENHRY and CDR2 is SYGVKD. This CDR3 is 15 amino acids long. The V and J ends lost 6 bases and 1 base respectively, with 15 bases between them. CDR3 in amino acids: CAISERGHTNTEAFF. The CDR3 DNA reads TGTGCCATCAGCGAGAGAGGACACACGAACACTGAAGCTTTCTTT.

This rearrangement joins TRBV3-1 (or the pseudogene TRBV3-2) to TRBJ2-1; 8 nucleotides line up with TRBD2. V was pared by 4 bases and J by 2 bases, with 4 bases of the junction left unmatched. CDR1 and CDR2 from the germline V gene are LGHDT and YNNKEL (reference sequence). The CDR3 covers 15 residues. CDR3 sequence (DNA): TGTGCCAGCAGCCCCGGGGGGGCAACCTACAATGAGCAGTTCTTC. It encodes CASSPGGATYNEQFF.

The CDR3: CASSQDWSRTVLMDTQYF. The CDR3 region has the DNA TGTGCCAGCAGCCAAGATTGGTCTCGGACAGTTCTAATGGATACGCAGTATTTT. V gene TRBV4-2 combines with J gene TRBJ2-3; maybe TRBD1 (6 bases). V lost 0 bases and J 6 bases, leaving 22 bases between the germline ends. Germline CDR1 and CDR2: LGHNA and YNFKEQ. The CDR3 contains 18 residues.

The rearrangement links TRBV5-1 to TRBJ2-1; a weak D match, TRBD1 (5 bases). The CDR3 extends over 15 amino acids. V shed 3 bases and J shed 0 bases, with 10 bases lying between them. Per germline, CDR1 SGHRS and CDR2 YFSETQ. The CDR3 loop reads CASSWTTPSYNEQFF. The CDR3 coding sequence is TGCGCCAGCAGCTGGACAACACCCTCCTACAATGAGCAGTTCTTC. Full variable domain (missing parts from reference TRBV5-1 and TRBJ2-1): KAGVTQTPRYLIKTRGQQVTLSCSPISGHRSVSWYQQTPGQGLQFLFEYFSETQRNKGNFPGRFSGRQFSNSRSEMNVSTLELGDSALYLCASSWTTPSYNEQFFGPGTRLTVL.

This chain joins TRBV11-2 and TRBJ1-1, with 8 positions matching TRBD1. The CDR3 runs to 15 residues. Germline CDR1 is SGHAT and CDR2 is FQNNGV. With 5 bases clipped from V and 2 bases from J, the junction kept 7 bases outside the gene matches. In DNA form, the CDR3 reads TGTGCCAGCAGCCCGACAGGGGTGGTAAACACTGAAGCTTTCTTT. As protein: CASSPTGVVNTEAFF.

This sequence joins TRBV6-2 or TRBV6-3 and TRBJ2-2; 10 bases align to TRBD2. Germline CDR1 is MNHEY and CDR2 is SVGEGT. V trimming: 5 bases; J trimming: 6 bases; junction bases outside the gene matches: 9. The CDR3 has 16 amino acids. CDR3 region: CASSPRLAGTSGELFF. The CDR3 DNA follows: TGTGCCAGCAGTCCGCGACTAGCGGGCACTTCCGGGGAGCTGTTTTTT.

This clone was recorded once. This sequence joins TRBV3-1 (or the pseudogene TRBV3-2) and TRBJ2-7; TRBD2 matches at 7 bases. The trim removed 1 base at V and 3 bases at J, leaving 15 bases unmatched. The CDR3 sequence is 18 residues long. Germline CDR1 LGHDT, CDR2 YNNKEL (reference sequence). The CDR3 sequence is CASSQVIGSAGDLYEQYF. CDR3 nucleotide sequence: TGTGCCAGCAGCCAAGTGATCGGGTCGGCGGGGGATCTCTACGAGCAGTACTTC.

The chain carries TRBV7-8 and TRBJ2-2; 11 bases are shared with TRBD1. After removal of 5 bases from V and 3 bases from J, the junction contained 11 bases not matched to a gene. Germline values: CDR1 SGHVS, CDR2 FQNEAQ. The CDR3 spans 18 residues. This chain's CDR3 is CASSPRTGGSVYTGELFF. The CDR3 nucleotides read TGTGCCAGCAGCCCCCGGACAGGGGGCTCTGTGTACACCGGGGAGCTGTTTTTT.

This chain joins TRBV5-4 and TRBJ2-3; 11 bases map to TRBD2. Germline CDR1 is SGHNT and CDR2 is YYREEE (reference sequence). V shed 0 bases, J shed 0 bases, and the junction held 3 bases outside the gene matches. The CDR3 is 17 amino acids. CDR3 bases: TGTGCCAGCAGCTTGGGACTAGCGGGGCTCAGCACAGATACGCAGTATTTT. Translating gives CASSLGLAGLSTDTQYF.

The chain has TRBV25-1 and TRBJ1-3; tentatively, D is TRBD1 (5 bases). The CDR3 loop spans 15 amino acids. In germline, CDR1 is MGHDK, CDR2 SYGVNS. V was shortened by 3 bases and J by 4 bases, with 13 bases between the two germline ends. This CDR3 is CASSDAGQVGNTIYF. CDR3 DNA sequence: TGTGCCAGCAGTGATGCAGGGCAGGTCGGAAACACCATATATTTT.

The chain recombines TRBV5-4 with TRBJ1-4, with a weak D call TRBD1 (6 bases). The V end lost 2 bases, the J end lost 0 bases, and 11 bases lay between the germline ends. Germline values: CDR1 SGHNT, CDR2 YYREEE (reference sequence). The CDR3 is made up of 16 amino acids. The CDR3 sequence is CASSLKGVPTNEKLFF. The CDR3 coding sequence is TGTGCCAGCAGCTTAAAGGGGGTCCCAACTAATGAAAAACTGTTTTTT.

The rearrangement links TRBV5-4 to TRBJ2-3; the match to TRBD1 covers 7 bases. Germline CDR1 reads SGHNT; CDR2 reads YYREEE (reference sequence). This CDR3 has 16 residues. Trimming removed 4 bases from V and 1 base from J; junction bases left unmatched: 9. The CDR3 DNA follows: TGTGCCAGCAGCATCGAACAGGGGCCAGGCACAGATACGCAGTATTTT. Its protein is CASSIEQGPGTDTQYF.

The rearrangement joins TRBV5-1 to TRBJ2-1; D is unresolved. With 2 bases removed from V and 0 bases from J, the gap between germline ends came to 3 bases. The CDR3 has 13 amino acids. Germline assignment: CDR1 SGHRS and CDR2 YFSETQ. The DNA of the CDR3 is TGCGCCAGCAGCTTTTACTCCTACAATGAGCAGTTCTTC. It specifies CASSFYSYNEQFF.